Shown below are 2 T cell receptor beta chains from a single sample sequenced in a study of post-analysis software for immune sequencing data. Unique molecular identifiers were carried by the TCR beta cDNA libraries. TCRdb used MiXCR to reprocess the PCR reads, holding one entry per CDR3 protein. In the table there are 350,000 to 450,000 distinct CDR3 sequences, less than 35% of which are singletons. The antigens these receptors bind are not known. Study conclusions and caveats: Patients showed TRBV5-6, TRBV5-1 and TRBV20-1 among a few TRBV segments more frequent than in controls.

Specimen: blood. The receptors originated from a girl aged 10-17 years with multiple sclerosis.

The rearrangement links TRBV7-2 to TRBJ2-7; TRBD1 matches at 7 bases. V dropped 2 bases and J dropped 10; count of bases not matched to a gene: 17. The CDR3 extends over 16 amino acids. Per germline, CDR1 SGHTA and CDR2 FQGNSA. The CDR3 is CASSLSPRQGPSAQYF. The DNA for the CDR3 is TGTGCCAGCAGCTTATCCCCCAGACAGGGTCCCTCGGCCCAGTACTTC.

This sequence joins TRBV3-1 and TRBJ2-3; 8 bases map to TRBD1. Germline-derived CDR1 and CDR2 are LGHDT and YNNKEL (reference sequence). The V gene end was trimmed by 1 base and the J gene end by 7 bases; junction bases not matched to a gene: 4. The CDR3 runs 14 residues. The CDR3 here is CASSQGTGGYTQYF. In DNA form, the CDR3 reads TGTGCCAGCAGCCAAGGAACAGGGGGGTATACGCAGTATTTT.